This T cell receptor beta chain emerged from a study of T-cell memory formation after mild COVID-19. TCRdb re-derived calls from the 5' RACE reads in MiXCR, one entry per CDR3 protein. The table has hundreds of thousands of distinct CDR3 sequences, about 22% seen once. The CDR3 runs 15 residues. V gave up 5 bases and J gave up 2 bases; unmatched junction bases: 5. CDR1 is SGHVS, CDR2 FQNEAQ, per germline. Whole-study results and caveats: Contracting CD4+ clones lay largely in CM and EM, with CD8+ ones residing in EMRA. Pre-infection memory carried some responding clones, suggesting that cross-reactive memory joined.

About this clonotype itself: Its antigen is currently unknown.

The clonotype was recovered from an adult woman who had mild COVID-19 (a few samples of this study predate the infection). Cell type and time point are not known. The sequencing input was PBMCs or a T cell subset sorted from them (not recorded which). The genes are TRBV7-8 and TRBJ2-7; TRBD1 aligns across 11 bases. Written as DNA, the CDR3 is TGTGCCAGCAGCCCGTGGGACAGGGGGGCCTACGAGCAGTACTTC. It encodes CASSPWDRGAYEQYF.